These 29 T cell receptor beta chains were all obtained from the same sample, sequenced in a study of blood T cell repertoires in COVID-19. Clones were sequenced by immunoSEQ multiplex PCR, and TCRdb holds only the in-frame ones, with some missing. The data contain 70,000 to 90,000 clones, around 88% of them singletons. The sequenced sample was peripheral blood. The receptors stem from a man in his fifties or sixties with active COVID-19.

This chain connects TRBV6-5 to TRBJ2-1; 8 nucleotides match TRBD2. This CDR3 has 14 amino acids. Germline lookup yields CDR1 MNHEY and CDR2 SVGAGI. Germline trimming cut 5 bases from V and 3 bases from J; bases unmatched to any gene: 3. The CDR3 here is CASSSSGSYNEQFF. CDR3 coding DNA: TGTGCCAGCAGTAGCAGCGGGAGCTACAATGAGCAGTTCTTC.

Only one count was recorded for this clone. The gene calls are TRBV12-3 or TRBV12-4 and TRBJ1-2, with no clear D. V lost 2 bases and J 7 bases, leaving 11 bases between the germline ends. The CDR3 sequence is 13 residues long. The CDR3 reads CASSLQERTGYTF. As DNA, the CDR3 is TGTGCCAGCAGTTTACAGGAACGAACTGGCTACACCTTC.

The chain recombines TRBV18 with TRBJ2-7; D possibly corresponds to TRBD1 (6 bases). The CDR3 extends over 14 amino acids. Trimming took off 2 bases at V and 0 bases at J, with 8 bases between the two ends. In germline, CDR1 is KGHSH, CDR2 LQKENI. Written as DNA, the CDR3 is TGTGCCAGCTCACCAACAGGGCTCTCCTACGAGCAGTACTTC. It translates to CASSPTGLSYEQYF. Complete variable domain (other parts from reference TRBV18 and TRBJ2-7): NAGVMQNPRHLVRRRGQEARLRCSPMKGHSHVYWYRQLPEEGLKFMVYLQKENIIDESGMPKERFSAEFPKEGPSILRIQQVVRGDSAAYFCASSPTGLSYEQYFGPGTRLTVT.

The chain combines TRBV10-2 with TRBJ2-7, with 10 bases fitting TRBD2. Germline lookup yields CDR1 WSHSY and CDR2 SAAADI. CDR3 length equals 14 residues. Trimming at V came to 6 bases and at J to 3 bases, leaving 5 bases not matched to a gene. This chain's CDR3 is CASSPTSGNYEQYF. Here the CDR3 DNA reads TGCGCCAGCAGCCCTACTAGCGGGAACTACGAGCAGTACTTC.

The chain recombines TRBV15 with TRBJ1-3; the D is unclear. Per the germline V gene, CDR1 is LNHNV and CDR2 is YYDKDF (reference sequence). The CDR3 loop spans 16 amino acids. The germline V and J ends were trimmed by 4 bases and 3 bases, with 16 bases remaining between them. The CDR3 region is CATSNKGGFFGNTIYF. The CDR3 bases are TGTGCCACCAGCAACAAAGGAGGGTTTTTTGGAAACACCATATATTTT.

The chain has TRBV12-3 or TRBV12-4 and TRBJ1-3, with unresolved D. V dropped 7 bases and J dropped 7 bases, with 11 bases sitting between them. The CDR3 spans 12 residues. CDR3 sequence: CASKPKRNTIYF. The DNA for the CDR3 is TGTGCCAGCAAACCCAAGCGGAACACCATATATTTT.

The chain is built from TRBV19 and TRBJ2-3, with 14 positions matching TRBD2. The CDR3 runs 18 residues. The germline V gene encodes CDR1 LNHDA and CDR2 SQIVND (reference sequence). Germline trimming cut 3 bases from V and 1 base from J; bases unmatched to any gene: 6. The DNA of the CDR3 is TGTGCCAGTAGTATCAACCTGGGACTAGCGGGGGGCACAGATACGCAGTATTTT. Protein product: CASSINLGLAGGTDTQYF.

The V gene is TRBV14, the J gene TRBJ2-2; TRBD1 aligns across 10 bases. V lost 2 bases, J lost 7 bases, and 10 bases stayed unmatched. CDR1 SGHDN and CDR2 FVKESK come from the germline V gene. The CDR3 has 17 residues. The CDR3 loop reads CASSQLPGQGNFGELFF. The CDR3 DNA reads TGTGCCAGCAGCCAACTCCCGGGACAGGGGAATTTCGGGGAGCTGTTTTTT.

The gene calls are TRBV18 and TRBJ1-1; weak D call: TRBD1 (5 bases). V gave up 6 bases and J gave up 4 bases, with 12 bases separating them. CDR1 KGHSH and CDR2 LQKENI come from the germline V gene. This CDR3 region has 13 residues. The CDR3 is CASSGGEGTEAFF. DNA of the CDR3: TGTGCCAGCTCCGGGGGGGAAGGCACTGAAGCTTTCTTT.

The gene calls are TRBV24-1 and TRBJ2-1; TRBD1 matches 9 bases. Germline CDR1 and CDR2: KGHDR and SFDVKD. With V trimmed by 7 bases and J by 9 bases, 6 bases remained unmatched. CDR3 length equals 13 residues. The CDR3 sequence is CATRDRGLSEQFF. DNA of the CDR3: TGTGCCACCAGGGACAGGGGCCTCAGTGAGCAGTTCTTC.

The chain joins TRBV15 to TRBJ2-2; 7 nucleotides line up with TRBD1. CDR3 length: 18 residues. V dropped 3 bases and J dropped 4; count of bases not matched to a gene: 14. Germline V gene lookup returns CDR1 LNHNV and CDR2 YYDKDF (reference sequence). The CDR3 sequence is CATSSPRGLPKGTGELFF. In DNA, the CDR3 is TGTGCCACCAGCAGTCCAAGGGGGCTTCCAAAGGGCACCGGGGAGCTGTTTTTT.

This chain links TRBV25-1 with TRBJ2-7, with D perhaps TRBD1 (6 bases). The germline gives CDR1 MGHDK, CDR2 SYGVNS. The CDR3 covers 14 residues. V lost 4 bases and J 2 bases, leaving 12 bases between the germline ends. CDR3 sequence reads: CASSVWDTPYEQYF. The CDR3 nucleotides read TGTGCCAGCAGTGTTTGGGACACACCCTACGAGCAGTACTTC.

The chain combines TRBV11-2 with TRBJ1-1, with TRBD1 matching over 8 bases. J gave up 3 bases and V 2 bases, and 14 bases lay outside the gene matches. Germline V gene lookup returns CDR1 SGHAT and CDR2 FQNNGV. This CDR3 region has 18 residues. The CDR3 spells CASSLNRGTRWAYTEAFF. DNA of the CDR3: TGTGCCAGCAGCTTAAACAGGGGGACCCGGTGGGCCTACACTGAAGCTTTCTTT.

This sequence joins TRBV5-6 and TRBJ2-3; TRBD2 might be the D (5 bases). The germline V gene has CDR1 SGHDT and CDR2 YYEEEE. CDR3 length equals 13 residues. V was shortened by 5 bases and J by 5 bases, with 12 bases between the two germline ends. The CDR3 DNA follows: TGTGCCAGCAGTTGGATAGCGTTAGATACGCAGTATTTT. It yields the protein CASSWIALDTQYF.

The chain uses TRBV6-5 and TRBJ1-1, with a tentative D call TRBD1 (5 bases). Trimming took off 8 bases at V and 6 bases at J, with 19 bases between the two ends. Germline lookup yields CDR1 MNHEY and CDR2 SVGAGI. This CDR3 has 14 amino acids. The chain's CDR3 is CASRRSWTNPEAFF. CDR3 DNA: TGTGCCAGCCGACGATCGTGGACAAACCCTGAAGCTTTCTTT.

The rearrangement uses TRBV30 and TRBJ1-1, with TRBD1 matching over 9 bases. The CDR3 consists of 15 residues. Trimming removed 2 bases from V and 7 bases from J; junction bases left unmatched: 11. Germline loops: CDR1 GTSNPN, CDR2 SVGIG (reference sequence). CDR3 residues: CAWSRPGTGMIEAFF. CDR3 nucleotides: TGTGCCTGGAGTCGTCCCGGGACAGGGATGATTGAAGCTTTCTTT.

The rearrangement uses TRBV7-9 and TRBJ1-1; a weak D match, TRBD1 (6 bases). The CDR3 is 14 residues long. V lost 7 bases to trimming and J lost 0 bases, with 12 bases between them. The germline gives CDR1 SEHNR, CDR2 FQNEAQ (reference sequence). CDR3 sequence reads: CASTSTGLNTEAFF. DNA for the CDR3: TGTGCCAGCACCTCGACAGGCTTGAACACTGAAGCTTTCTTT.

The chain joins TRBV28 to TRBJ2-7, with TRBD2 as a possible D gene (5 bases). With 5 bases removed from V and 7 bases from J, the gap between germline ends came to 6 bases. The CDR3 length is 10 residues. Germline-derived CDR1 and CDR2 are MDHEN and SYDVKM. The CDR3 DNA reads TGTGCCAGCAGTCGAGGGGAGCAGTACTTC. Translated, it gives CASSRGEQYF.

Comment on this clone: At one end, the junction sequence differs from germline, possibly due to a read error. Other nucleotide sequences from this sample produce the same CDR3. The rearrangement uses TRBV7-8 and TRBJ2-2; 7 bases map to TRBD1. The CDR3 loop spans 16 amino acids. Germline lookup yields CDR1 SGHVS and CDR2 FQNEAQ. The CDR3 DNA sequence: TGTGCCAGCAGTTTAGTGGCACAGGGGTATACCGGGGAGCTGTTTTTT. Protein sequence: CASSLVAQGYTGELFF.

This sequence joins TRBV2 and TRBJ2-5, with 8 bases matching TRBD1. The germline gives CDR1 SNHLY, CDR2 FYNNEI. Trimming cost V 5 bases and J 6 bases; bases outside gene matches: 14. The CDR3 is made up of 16 amino acids. CDR3 sequence (DNA): TGTGCCAGCAGTCCACCTAGACGACAGGGGTGGCAGACCCAGTACTTC. Translation gives CASSPPRRQGWQTQYF. Using reference TRBV2 and TRBJ2-5 for the parts outside the CDR3, the full variable domain is EPEVTQTPSHQVTQMGQEVILRCVPISNHLYFYWYRQILGQKVEFLVSFYNNEISEKSEIFDDQFSVERPDGSNFTLKIRSTKLEDSAMYFCASSPPRRQGWQTQYFGPGTRLLVL.

This chain joins TRBV5-4 and TRBJ1-1; 8 bases line up with TRBD1. Germline values: CDR1 SGHNT, CDR2 YYREEE (reference sequence). This CDR3 is built from 17 residues. The V segment lost 4 bases and the J segment 3 bases; nucleotides outside the gene matches: 14. The CDR3 sequence: CASSPDRGRSQDTEAFF. DNA for the CDR3: TGTGCCAGCAGCCCCGACAGGGGTCGCTCCCAGGACACTGAAGCTTTCTTT.

The chain uses TRBV5-1 and TRBJ2-7, with 8 bases matching TRBD2. V dropped 5 bases and J dropped 3; count of bases not matched to a gene: 10. Germline V gives CDR1 SGHRS, CDR2 YFSETQ. This CDR3 has 15 amino acids. The CDR3 here is CASSSTSGALYEQYF. CDR3 in DNA: TGCGCCAGCAGTTCAACTAGCGGAGCCCTCTACGAGCAGTACTTC.

The V gene is TRBV19, the J gene TRBJ2-4; TRBD1 might be the D (6 bases). V lost 5 bases to trimming and J lost 3 bases, with 14 bases between them. Germline-derived CDR1 and CDR2 are LNHDA and SQIVND (reference sequence). This CDR3 is built from 15 residues. This CDR3 reads CASSSSGTYKNIQYF. The DNA for the CDR3 is TGTGCCAGTAGTTCGTCCGGGACATACAAAAACATTCAGTACTTC.

The chain carries TRBV11-2 and TRBJ1-2, with D possibly TRBD1 on 6 matching bases. The CDR3 is 15 residues long. V was pared by 5 bases and J by 5 bases, with 18 bases between. Germline V gene sequence: CDR1 SGHAT, CDR2 FQNNGV. CDR3 sequence reads: CASSTRGGVGYGYTF. CDR3 DNA: TGTGCCAGCAGCACCCGAGGGGGGGTTGGGTATGGCTACACCTTC. The full variable domain, completed using reference TRBV11-2 and TRBJ1-2, is EAGVAQSPRYKIIEKRQSVAFWCNPISGHATLYWYQQILGQGPKLLIQFQNNGVVDDSQLPKDRFSAERLKGVDSTLKIQPAKLEDSAVYLCASSTRGGVGYGYTFGSGTRLTVV.

The V call is TRBV28, the J call TRBJ1-5; 7 bases agree with TRBD1. V trimming: 6 bases; J trimming: 0 bases; junction bases outside the gene matches: 5. This CDR3 has 15 amino acids. Germline-derived CDR1 and CDR2 are MDHEN and SYDVKM. As DNA, the CDR3 is TGTGCCAGCAGGGTACAGGGGCTTAGCAATCAGCCCCAGCATTTT. Protein product: CASRVQGLSNQPQHF.

The rearrangement uses TRBV5-1 and TRBJ2-2; no clear D gene. V lost 1 base to trimming and J lost 4 bases, with 14 bases between them. The CDR3 length is 16 residues. Germline-derived CDR1 and CDR2 are SGHRS and YFSETQ. CDR3: CASSLNDVLVTGELFF. CDR3 in DNA: TGCGCCAGCAGCTTGAACGACGTCCTAGTCACCGGGGAGCTGTTTTTT.

This chain uses TRBV20-1 with TRBJ2-3; 9 bases fit TRBD2. The CDR3 runs to 15 residues. J lost 8 bases, V lost 3 bases, and 12 bases had no gene match. The germline CDR1 and CDR2 sequences are DFQATT and SNEGSKA (reference sequence). CDR3 nucleotides: TGCAGTGCTAGTCGTGGCGGGGGGGCCGGTGGTACGCAGTATTTT. Protein: CSASRGGGAGGTQYF.

The CDR3 DNA reads as TGTGCCAGCAGCGCACAGGGGCACACCGGGGAGCTGTTTTTT. Translated, it gives CASSAQGHTGELFF. This rearrangement joins TRBV7-9 to TRBJ2-2, with 7 bases aligning to TRBD1. V lost 5 bases and J lost 3; bases outside the gene matches: 3. Germline assignment: CDR1 SEHNR and CDR2 FQNEAQ (reference sequence). There are 14 residues in the CDR3.

This clone was found once. The chain has TRBV29-1 and TRBJ1-2, with D possibly being TRBD1 (6 bases). The CDR3 totals 14 residues. Trimming shortened V by 5 bases and J by 4 bases, and 17 bases separated the two germline ends. Germline V gene lookup returns CDR1 SQVTM and CDR2 ANQGSEA. CDR3 loop: CSVSYWTATYGYTF. Written as DNA, the CDR3 is TGCAGCGTTTCTTACTGGACAGCGACCTATGGCTACACCTTC. Full variable domain (remainder filled in from reference TRBV29-1 and TRBJ1-2): SAVISQKPSRDICQRGTSLTIQCQVDSQVTMMFWYRQQPGQSLTLIATANQGSEATYESGFVIDKFPISRPNLTFSTLTVSNMSPEDSSIYLCSVSYWTATYGYTFGSGTRLTVV.